These 2 T cell receptor beta chains originate from one sample sequenced in a study of cytomegalovirus exposure and HLA in healthy donors. PCR involved 60 Vbeta and 13 Jbeta primers. Sequencing was performed with immunoSEQ multiplex PCR; in TCRdb, only in-frame clones are kept and a portion is missing. The data hold roughly 180,000 clones, with 9.5% observed a single time. The sample taken for sequencing was PBMCs. These receptors originate from a woman aged 25 to 45 in good health and CMV-seropositive.

J is TRBJ2-1 and V is TRBV5-1; TRBD2 matches 13 bases. CDR3 length equals 16 residues. V shed 0 bases and J 7 bases; nucleotides not matched to a gene: 4. Germline V gives CDR1 SGHRS, CDR2 YFSETQ. The CDR3 protein is CASSLDGLAGVNEQFF. The CDR3 nucleotides are TGCGCCAGCAGCTTGGACGGACTAGCGGGAGTTAATGAGCAGTTCTTC.

The table lists this clone with a few counts. V gene TRBV11-2 combines with J gene TRBJ2-1; no firm D call. The CDR3 sequence is 12 residues long. CDR1 SGHAT and CDR2 FQNNGV come from the germline V gene. Trimming cost V 4 bases and J 15 bases, with 16 bases left between them. The CDR3 region is CASSSGFSRLFF. The DNA of the CDR3 is TGTGCCAGCAGCTCAGGCTTTTCTCGCTTGTTCTTC.